This T cell receptor (beta chain) comes out of a study of cytomegalovirus exposure and HLA in healthy donors. Regarding the study as a whole: As confirmed in vitro, a few CMV-associated chains were specific for CMV antigens.

The CDR3 is made up of 15 amino acids. From germline, CDR1 is SNHLY and CDR2 FYNNEI. V gave up 5 bases and J gave up 7 bases; unmatched junction bases: 7. As regards this clone: Antigen specificity is unknown.

The PCR contained 60 Vbeta and 13 Jbeta primers. The authors' processing: The count from a later analysis was some 76 million unique TCR beta chains, some 11 million of them shared. This table comes from immunoSEQ multiplex PCR, and its TCRdb copy is limited to in-frame clones, with some not included. V and J calls and clone size are copied from that table; D and trimming were computed from the DNA. The sample includes about 100,000 clones, roughly 69% of them seen just once. The chain recombines TRBV2 with TRBJ1-4; 10 positions match TRBD1. Sample: PBMCs. The sequence was collected from a man in his forties or fifties in good health and CMV-seropositive. The CDR3 DNA reads as TGTGCCAGCAGTAATGGACAGGGGGATAGTGAAAAACTGTTTTTT. It specifies CASSNGQGDSEKLFF.